Each of the 15 T cell receptor beta chains below was sequenced from the same sample in a study of prognosis after radiotherapy for stage I lung cancer. Amplification of the TCR beta CDR3 (from genomic DNA) was done by two-round multiplex PCR. Primers were specific to each TRBV and TRBJ gene in first-round PCR. Via MiXCR, TCRdb re-called the multiplex PCR reads, giving one row per CDR3 protein. This table has under 55,000 distinct CDR3 sequences, 30% to 35% appearing once. This material consisted of PBMCs, taken before or after stereotactic body radiation therapy (not recorded which). These receptors all stem from a donor older than 45 with non-small cell lung cancer.

On this clonotype itself: Mismatch with germline at one junction end may stem from a read error. The chain has TRBV6-1 and TRBJ2-4; TRBD2 is a possible D gene (5 bases). CDR1 is MNHNS and CDR2 is SASEGT in the germline V gene. CDR3 size: 16 residues. The CDR3 sequence is CTSSQRSARYKNIQYF. The CDR3 DNA reads TGTACCAGCAGTCAACGTAGCGCTAGATACAAAAACATTCAGTACTTC.

This chain links TRBV20-1 with TRBJ1-2; the D is unclear. Trimming pared 8 bases from V and 4 bases from J, leaving 14 bases between. CDR1 DFQATT and CDR2 SNEGSKA come from the germline V gene (reference sequence). This CDR3 is 12 amino acids long. The CDR3 DNA follows: TGCAGTTTCCCGGCGGGCGTCTATGGCTACACCTTC. Translated: CSFPAGVYGYTF.

The table lists this clonotype with many counts. J is TRBJ1-2 and V is TRBV6-1, with unresolved D. This CDR3 comprises 14 residues. Trimming stripped 6 bases from V and 4 bases from J, with 15 bases between. Per the germline V gene, CDR1 is MNHNS and CDR2 is SASEGT. The CDR3 region is CASSRDTAGYGYTF. CDR3 DNA: TGTGCCAGCAGCAGAGATACCGCTGGCTATGGCTACACCTTC.

Many counts were recorded for this clonotype. The chain joins TRBV19 to TRBJ2-3, with no clear D. This CDR3 is 14 amino acids long. Per the germline V gene, CDR1 is LNHDA and CDR2 is SQIVND (reference sequence). V was pared by 9 bases and J by 0 bases, with 13 bases between. CDR3 amino acids: CASSLDLSTDTQYF. The DNA for the CDR3 is TGTGCCAGCAGCTTGGACCTCAGCACAGATACGCAGTATTTT.

In the case of this clonotype: This clone may be a read error of a much larger clone one base away. In this CDR3 the conserved last residue, phenylalanine or tryptophan, is missing, so a read error is likely. This chain connects TRBV30 to TRBJ2-7; D remains unclear. The CDR3 totals 13 residues. CDR1 and CDR2 (germline): GTSNPN, SVGIG (reference sequence). The V gene lost 0 bases and the J gene lost 6 bases, with 12 bases spanning the gap. The CDR3 spells CAWSVGLAVEQYY. In DNA, the CDR3 is TGTGCCTGGAGTGTAGGCCTCGCGGTCGAGCAGTACTAC.

The table lists this clonotype with many counts. The chain uses TRBV6-1 and TRBJ1-5; D remains unclear. Germline loops: CDR1 MNHNS, CDR2 SASEGT. The CDR3 totals 13 residues. Trimming cost V 9 bases and J 1 base, with 10 bases left between them. The CDR3 sequence: CASTRLSNQPQHF. The CDR3 DNA follows: TGTGCCAGTACTAGGTTGAGCAATCAGCCCCAGCATTTT.

The chain joins TRBV6-5 to TRBJ1-1, with D unresolved. Trimming removed 2 bases from V and 2 bases from J, with 18 bases in between. The CDR3 spans 17 residues. Germline loops: CDR1 MNHEY, CDR2 SVGAGI. The CDR3, as DNA: TGTGCCAGCAGTTACAGTCGGCTTGTGCGTCCAAACACTGAAGCTTTCTTT. Translated, it gives CASSYSRLVRPNTEAFF.

The chain uses TRBV9 and TRBJ2-3; D gene uncertain. Germline-derived CDR1 and CDR2 are SGDLS and YYNGEE. There are 13 residues in the CDR3. Trimming stripped 3 bases from V and 5 bases from J, with 10 bases between. CDR3 bases: TGTGCCAGCAGCGCATCCCCCGGAGATACGCAGTATTTT. Protein: CASSASPGDTQYF.

On this clonotype itself: This sequence may be a read error, since a much larger clone differs from it by one base. The chain carries TRBV5-8 and TRBJ1-1; a weak D match, TRBD1 (6 bases). V was clipped by 3 bases and J by 11 bases, with 14 bases between them. Germline CDR1 SGHTS, CDR2 YDEGEE. This CDR3 region has 12 residues. CDR3 protein: CASSWDILGAFF. CDR3 sequence (DNA): TGTGCCAGCAGCTGGGACATCCTCGGGGCTTTCTTT.

Comments on this clonotype: With only one base between it and a far larger clone, this is likely a read error. The chain carries TRBV6-4 and TRBJ2-6, with TRBD1 identical over 7 bases. This CDR3 region has 18 residues. The germline V gene encodes CDR1 MRHNA and CDR2 SNTAGT. For the CDR3, the DNA is TGTGCCAGCAGTCCTCTGACAGGGACGAGCTCTGGGTCCAACGTCCTGACTTTC. Amino acids: CASSPLTGTSSGSNVLTF.

There are many counts of this clonotype. This chain connects TRBV2 to TRBJ2-5; possibly TRBD2 for D (7 bases). The CDR3 sequence is 12 residues long. V shed 8 bases and J shed 5 bases, with 12 bases lying between them. CDR1 and CDR2 from the germline V gene are SNHLY and FYNNEI. CDR3 region: CASRGAGETQYF. As DNA, the CDR3 is TGTGCCAGCCGGGGGGCGGGGGAGACCCAGTACTTC.

As to this clonotype: This may be a read error: a much more frequent sequence differs by one nucleotide. The rearrangement uses TRBV25-1 and TRBJ2-5; the D call may be TRBD1 or TRBD2 (5 bases each). Germline-derived CDR1 and CDR2 are MGHDK and SYGVNS. The CDR3 is 15 amino acids. CDR3 sequence reads: CAISTLTGTLETQYF. DNA for the CDR3: TGTGCCATCAGTACTCTCACCGGGACCCTAGAGACCCAGTACTTC.

This clonotype was found a few times. It may be a read error: a sequence one base away is much more abundant. The genes are TRBV20-1 and TRBJ2-2; TRBD2 agrees at 8 bases. The CDR3 is 16 amino acids. Looked up from germline, CDR1 is DFQATT and CDR2 is SNEGSKA (reference sequence). J gave up 5 bases and V 3 bases, and 11 bases lay outside the gene matches. The CDR3 bases are TGCAGTGCTAGGGGTCGGAGCGGGAGATTGACCGGGGAGCTGTTTTTT. It specifies CSARGRSGRLTGELFF.

This clonotype was counted between two and nine times. A much larger clone sits a single nucleotide away, making a read error possible. CDR3 sequence: CANTHGGQHYEQYF. DNA of the CDR3: TGTGCCAACACCCACGGGGGGCAGCACTACGAGCAGTACTTC. The chain has TRBV6-1 and TRBJ2-7, with TRBD2 as a possible D gene (7 bases). The CDR3 is made up of 14 amino acids. V gave up 10 bases and J gave up 3 bases, with 19 bases separating them. From germline, CDR1 is MNHNS and CDR2 SASEGT.

This clonotype was seen many times. The V gene is TRBV4-1, the J gene TRBJ2-7; the match to TRBD2 covers 8 bases. With 3 bases clipped from V and 7 bases from J, the junction kept 8 bases outside the gene matches. Germline CDR1 MGHRA, CDR2 YSYEKL. The length of the CDR3 is 14 residues. This CDR3 is CASSHPGTRGEQYF. Here the CDR3 DNA reads TGCGCCAGCAGCCATCCCGGGACTAGGGGGGAGCAGTACTTC.